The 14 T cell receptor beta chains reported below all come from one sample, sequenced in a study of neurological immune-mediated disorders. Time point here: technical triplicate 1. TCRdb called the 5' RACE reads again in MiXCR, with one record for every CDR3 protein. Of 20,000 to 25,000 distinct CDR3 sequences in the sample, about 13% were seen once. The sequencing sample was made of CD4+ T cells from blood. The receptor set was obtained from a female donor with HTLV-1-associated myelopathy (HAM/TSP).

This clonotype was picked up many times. The DNA of the CDR3 is TGCAGTGCTAGAGGGGAGGGCGGGGTGACAGATACGCAGTATTTT. Translating it yields CSARGEGGVTDTQYF. The rearrangement joins TRBV20-1 to TRBJ2-3; TRBD2 aligns across 7 bases. V lost 1 base and J lost 3; bases outside the gene matches: 7. There are 15 residues in the CDR3. Germline V CDR1 and CDR2: DFQATT, SNEGSKA (reference sequence).

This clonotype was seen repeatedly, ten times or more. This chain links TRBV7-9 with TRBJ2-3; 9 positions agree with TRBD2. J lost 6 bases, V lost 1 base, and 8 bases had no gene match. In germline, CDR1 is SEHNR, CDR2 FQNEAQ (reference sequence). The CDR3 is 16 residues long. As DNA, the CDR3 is TGTGCCAGCAGCTTAGGGGCTAGCGGGATTGGTGATACGCAGTATTTT. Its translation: CASSLGASGIGDTQYF.

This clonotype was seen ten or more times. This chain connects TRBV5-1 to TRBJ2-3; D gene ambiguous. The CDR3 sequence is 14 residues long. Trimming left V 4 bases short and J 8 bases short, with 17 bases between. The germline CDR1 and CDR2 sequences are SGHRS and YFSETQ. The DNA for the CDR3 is TGCGCCAGCAGCCACCCGATCCCCTCGCGTACGCAGTATTTT. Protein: CASSHPIPSRTQYF. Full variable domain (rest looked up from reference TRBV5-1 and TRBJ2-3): KAGVTQTPRYLIKTRGQQVTLSCSPISGHRSVSWYQQTPGQGLQFLFEYFSETQRNKGNFPGRFSGRQFSNSRSEMNVSTLELGDSALYLCASSHPIPSRTQYFGPGTRLTVL.

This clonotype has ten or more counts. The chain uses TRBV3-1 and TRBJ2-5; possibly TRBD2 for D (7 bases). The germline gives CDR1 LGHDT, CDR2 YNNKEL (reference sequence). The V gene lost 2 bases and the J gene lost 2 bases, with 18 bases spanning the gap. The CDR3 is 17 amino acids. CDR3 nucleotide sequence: TGTGCCAGCAGCCAATTTTCGGGGGGCGGGGATCAAGAGACCCAGTACTTC. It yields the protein CASSQFSGGGDQETQYF.

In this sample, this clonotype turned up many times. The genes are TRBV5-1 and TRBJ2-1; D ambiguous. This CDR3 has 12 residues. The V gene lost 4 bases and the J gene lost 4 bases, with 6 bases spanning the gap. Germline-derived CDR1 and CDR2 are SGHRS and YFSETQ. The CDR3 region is CASSVQYNEQFF. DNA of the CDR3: TGCGCCAGCAGCGTTCAGTACAATGAGCAGTTCTTC.

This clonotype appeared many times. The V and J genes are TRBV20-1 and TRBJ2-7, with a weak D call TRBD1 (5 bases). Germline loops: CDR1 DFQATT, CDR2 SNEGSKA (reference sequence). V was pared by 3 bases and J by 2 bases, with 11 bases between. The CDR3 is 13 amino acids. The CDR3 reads CSASFWGAYEQYF. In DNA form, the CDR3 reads TGCAGTGCTAGCTTCTGGGGCGCCTACGAGCAGTACTTC.

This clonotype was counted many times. The CDR3: CATSRGGAGTLGEQFF. DNA for the CDR3: TGTGCCACCAGCAGAGGAGGGGCCGGGACCCTCGGGGAGCAGTTCTTC. The J gene is TRBJ2-1, the V gene TRBV15; the D call may be TRBD1 or TRBD2 (5 bases each). V was shortened by 1 base and J by 10 bases, with 20 bases between the two germline ends. The CDR3 length is 16 residues. In germline, CDR1 is LNHNV, CDR2 YYDKDF (reference sequence).

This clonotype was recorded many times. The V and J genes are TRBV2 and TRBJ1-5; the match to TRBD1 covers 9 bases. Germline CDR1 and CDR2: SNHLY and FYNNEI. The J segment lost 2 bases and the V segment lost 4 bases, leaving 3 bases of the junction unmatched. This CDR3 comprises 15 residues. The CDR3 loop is CASSGTGGGNQPQHF. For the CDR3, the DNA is TGTGCCAGCAGTGGAACAGGGGGCGGCAATCAGCCCCAGCATTTT.

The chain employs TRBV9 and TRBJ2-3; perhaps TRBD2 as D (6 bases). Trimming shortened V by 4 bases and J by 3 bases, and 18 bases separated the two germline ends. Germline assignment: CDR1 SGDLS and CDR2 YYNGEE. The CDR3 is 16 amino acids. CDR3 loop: CASSPGPDRGTDTQYF. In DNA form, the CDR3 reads TGTGCCAGCAGCCCAGGACCAGACCGGGGGACAGATACGCAGTATTTT. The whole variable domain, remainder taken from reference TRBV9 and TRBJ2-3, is DSGVTQTPKHLITATGQRVTLRCSPRSGDLSVYWYQQSLDQGLQFLIQYYNGEERAKGNILERFSAQQFPDLHSELNLSSLELGDSALYFCASSPGPDRGTDTQYFGPGTRLTVL.

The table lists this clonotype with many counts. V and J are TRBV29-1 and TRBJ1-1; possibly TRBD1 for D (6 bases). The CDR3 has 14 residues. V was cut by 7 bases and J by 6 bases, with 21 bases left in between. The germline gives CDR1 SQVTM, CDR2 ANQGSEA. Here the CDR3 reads CSGMDSEEVAEAFF. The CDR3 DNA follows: TGCAGCGGTATGGACAGTGAGGAGGTCGCTGAAGCTTTCTTT.

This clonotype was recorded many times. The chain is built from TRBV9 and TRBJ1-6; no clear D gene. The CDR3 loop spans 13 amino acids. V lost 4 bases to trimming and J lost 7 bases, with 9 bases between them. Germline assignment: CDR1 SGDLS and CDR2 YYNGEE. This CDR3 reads CASSSAGNSPLHF. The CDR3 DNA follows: TGTGCCAGCAGCTCAGCAGGAAATTCACCCCTCCACTTT. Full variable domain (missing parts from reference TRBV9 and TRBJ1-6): DSGVTQTPKHLITATGQRVTLRCSPRSGDLSVYWYQQSLDQGLQFLIQYYNGEERAKGNILERFSAQQFPDLHSELNLSSLELGDSALYFCASSSAGNSPLHFGNGTRLTVT.

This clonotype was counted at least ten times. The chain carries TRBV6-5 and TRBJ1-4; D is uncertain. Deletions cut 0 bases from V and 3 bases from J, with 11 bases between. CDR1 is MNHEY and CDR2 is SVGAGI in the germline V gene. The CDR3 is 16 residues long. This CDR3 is CASSYSFLRPNEKLFF. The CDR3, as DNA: TGTGCCAGCAGTTACTCGTTTCTCCGGCCTAATGAAAAACTGTTTTTT.

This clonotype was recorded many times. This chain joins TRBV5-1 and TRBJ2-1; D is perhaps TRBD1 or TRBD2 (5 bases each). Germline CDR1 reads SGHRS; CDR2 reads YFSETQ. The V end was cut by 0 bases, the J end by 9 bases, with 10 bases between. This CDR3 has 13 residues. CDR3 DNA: TGCGCCAGCAGCTTGGCGGGGCGGAGTGAGCAGTTCTTC. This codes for CASSLAGRSEQFF.

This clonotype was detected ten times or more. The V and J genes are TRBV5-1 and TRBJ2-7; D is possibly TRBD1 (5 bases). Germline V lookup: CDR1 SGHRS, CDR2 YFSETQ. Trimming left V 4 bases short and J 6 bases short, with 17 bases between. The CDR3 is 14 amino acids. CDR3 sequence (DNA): TGCGCCAGCAGCAGCCAGACTGGGGCTGGCGAGCAGTACTTC. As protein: CASSSQTGAGEQYF.